Below, 3 T cell receptor beta chains from the same sample are listed, as sequenced in a study of cytomegalovirus exposure and HLA in healthy donors. The study ran its PCR with 60 Vbeta and 13 Jbeta primers. TCRdb's copy holds only in-frame clones and misses some; the assay was immunoSEQ multiplex PCR. This table holds around 99,000 clones, roughly 80% found once. The sample comprised PBMCs. The source is a man younger than 40 in good health and CMV-seronegative.

This sequence joins TRBV5-1 and TRBJ2-1; a weak D match, TRBD1 (5 bases). In germline, CDR1 is SGHRS, CDR2 YFSETQ. The CDR3 extends over 14 amino acids. Trimming left V 2 bases short and J 5 bases short, with 11 bases between. The CDR3 DNA reads TGCGCCAGCAGCTTAGTTGACAGCAACAATGAGCAGTTCTTC. It specifies CASSLVDSNNEQFF.

For the CDR3, the DNA is TGTGCCAGCAGCTTACCCGACTCCGCCTTTGAAGCTTTCTTT. Its protein product is CASSLPDSAFEAFF. The chain uses TRBV7-2 and TRBJ1-1; D remains unclear. CDR1 and CDR2 (germline): SGHTA, FQGNSA. With 2 bases removed from V and 7 bases from J, the gap between germline ends came to 14 bases. The CDR3 contains 14 residues.

The chain uses TRBV5-1 and TRBJ1-4, with 7 bases aligning to TRBD1. Germline CDR1 reads SGHRS; CDR2 reads YFSETQ. The CDR3 spans 16 residues. V was clipped by 7 bases and J by 2 bases; unmatched bases: 11. The CDR3: CASSRTGLSTNEKLFF. The CDR3 nucleotides read TGCGCCAGCTCAAGGACAGGTCTCTCGACTAATGAAAAACTGTTTTTT.